These T cell receptor beta chains were read from a single sample in a study of T-cell reconstitution after alpha-beta-depleted transplantation in children. TCRdb reprocessed the PCR reads via MiXCR and lists one record per CDR3 protein. The sample yields about 470,000 distinct CDR3 sequences, about 40% seen once. The specimen was PBMCs, collected before TCRalphabeta/CD19-depleted stem cell transplant. Receptors originate from a girl aged 2-10 years with aplastic anemia, due to receive a stem cell transplant. The CDR3 runs from the conserved cysteine through the conserved F or W. The D gene is left open where the match is weak. Clone sizes are given selectively: once, few, many, or a class where the clone is expanded.

D gene	clone size	V gene	J gene	CDR3 protein	CDR3 DNA
TRBD2	NA	TRBV20-1	TRBJ2-3	CSARRAGGADTQYF	TGCAGTGCTAGACGAGCGGGAGGGGCAGATACGCAGTATTTT
NA	NA	TRBV29-1	TRBJ2-7	CSVGGAFLHEQYF	TGCAGCGTGGGGGGGGCATTCCTGCACGAGCAGTACTTC
NA	many	TRBV12-3/TRBV12-4	TRBJ2-1	CASSAGRDYNEQFF	TGTGCCAGCAGTGCGGGACGCGACTACAATGAGCAGTTCTTC
NA	NA	TRBV6-4	TRBJ2-1	CASSVFEQFF	TGTGCCAGCAGTGTCTTTGAGCAGTTCTTC
TRBD1	NA	TRBV12-3/TRBV12-4	TRBJ2-7	CASSPKRTGVYEQYF	TGTGCCAGCAGTCCAAAACGGACAGGAGTCTACGAGCAGTACTTC
NA	many	TRBV25-1	TRBJ1-3	CASTEYGNTIYF	TGTGCCAGCACTGAGTACGGAAACACCATATATTTT
NA	NA	TRBV7-2	TRBJ2-4	CASTLLSSQDIQYF	TGTGCCAGCACGTTATTATCAAGTCAAGACATTCAGTACTTC
NA	few	TRBV5-5	TRBJ2-5	CASSPVRASQETQYF	TGTGCCAGCAGCCCGGTGCGGGCTTCTCAAGAGACCCAGTACTTC
TRBD1	NA	TRBV2	TRBJ2-1	CASSAYRGSYNEQFF	TGTGCCAGCAGTGCATACAGGGGCTCCTACAATGAGCAGTTCTTC
TRBD2	NA	TRBV23-1	TRBJ2-7	CASSQTSGLAGVSYEQYF	TGCGCCAGCAGTCAGACATCCGGACTAGCGGGCGTTTCCTACGAGCAGTACTTC